This passage covers 15 T cell receptor beta chains from one sample sequenced in a study of T cells in Graves' hyperthyroidism and ophthalmopathy. Amplification of TCR beta CDR3 regions was performed using RNA transcripts as template. First-round RT-PCR targeting the TCR CDR3 was performed with the HTBI primer set. Via MiXCR, TCRdb re-called the multiplex PCR reads, giving one row per CDR3 protein. The sample has approximately 210,000 distinct CDR3 sequences; 17% are singletons. The sample was blood. These TCRs come from a man aged 50 to 59 with Graves' hyperthyroidism.

There are many counts of this clonotype. The J gene is TRBJ2-7, the V gene TRBV12-3 or TRBV12-4; maybe TRBD1 (6 bases). The V end was cut by 7 bases, the J end by 0 bases, with 7 bases between. The CDR3 has 12 amino acids. The CDR3, as DNA: TGTGCCAGCACCAGGGGCTCCTACGAGCAGTACTTC. Translating it yields CASTRGSYEQYF.

This clonotype appeared many times. The J gene is TRBJ1-2, the V gene TRBV28; D possibly corresponds to TRBD1 (5 bases). Germline CDR1 is MDHEN and CDR2 is SYDVKM. Trimming removed 3 bases from V and 8 bases from J, with 10 bases in between. CDR3 length: 12 amino acids. The CDR3 spells CASSFRGRGYTF. The CDR3 region has the DNA TGTGCCAGCAGTTTTAGGGGACGCGGCTACACCTTC.

This clonotype appeared a few times. The chain carries TRBV5-1 and TRBJ1-6; possibly TRBD1 for D (5 bases). The V gene's germline CDR1 is SGHRS and CDR2 YFSETQ. The germline V and J ends were trimmed by 0 bases and 0 bases, with 13 bases remaining between them. This CDR3 has 18 residues. DNA for the CDR3: TGCGCCAGCAGCTTGGTTGGGACGGTGAGCTCCTATAATTCACCCCTCCACTTT. This gives the protein CASSLVGTVSSYNSPLHF.

The rearrangement joins TRBV28 to TRBJ1-6, with D uncertain. The V gene lost 6 bases and the J gene lost 5 bases, with 14 bases spanning the gap. The CDR3 is made up of 15 amino acids. Germline loops: CDR1 MDHEN, CDR2 SYDVKM. The CDR3 DNA sequence: TGTGCCAGCAGAAAGCCGGGGAGAGATAATTCACCCCTCCACTTT. Residues: CASRKPGRDNSPLHF.

The table lists this clonotype with many counts. An end of the junction does not agree with germline; a read error may underlie this. This chain uses TRBV5-1 with TRBJ2-5, with 8 bases fitting TRBD1. This CDR3 has 15 amino acids. Germline V lookup: CDR1 SGHRS, CDR2 YFSETQ. The CDR3 here is CASSLGTGLRETQYF. The CDR3 DNA is TGTGCCAGCAGCTTAGGGACAGGCTTGAGGGAGACCCAGTACTTC. The variable domain in full, with the rest retrieved from reference TRBV5-1 and TRBJ2-5, is KAGVTQTPRYLIKTRGQQVTLSCSPISGHRSVSWYQQTPGQGLQFLFEYFSETQRNKGNFPGRFSGRQFSNSRSEMNVSTLELGDSALYLCASSLGTGLRETQYFGPGTRLLVL.

This clonotype was seen at least ten times. The V gene is TRBV11-2, the J gene TRBJ2-7, with TRBD2 matching 10 bases. Germline trimming cut 2 bases from V and 2 bases from J; bases unmatched to any gene: 9. The germline CDR1 and CDR2 sequences are SGHAT and FQNNGV. This CDR3 has 17 amino acids. CDR3 coding DNA: TGTGCCAGCAGCTTAACCCCCCTAGCGGGAGAGACCTACGAGCAGTACTTC. Its translation is CASSLTPLAGETYEQYF. The full variable domain, rest sourced from reference TRBV11-2 and TRBJ2-7, is EAGVAQSPRYKIIEKRQSVAFWCNPISGHATLYWYQQILGQGPKLLIQFQNNGVVDDSQLPKDRFSAERLKGVDSTLKIQPAKLEDSAVYLCASSLTPLAGETYEQYFGPGTRLTVT.

The rearrangement links TRBV7-9 to TRBJ2-7, with TRBD2 as a possible D gene (6 bases). The CDR3 runs 14 residues. V was clipped by 6 bases and J by 0 bases, with 12 bases between them. In germline, CDR1 is SEHNR, CDR2 FQNEAQ (reference sequence). The CDR3 here is CASREGGSSYEQYF. The CDR3, as DNA: TGTGCCAGCAGGGAAGGAGGGAGCTCCTACGAGCAGTACTTC.

The chain employs TRBV4-3 and TRBJ2-6; the D gene is possibly TRBD1 (5 bases). The germline V and J ends were trimmed by 4 bases and 0 bases, with 22 bases remaining between them. The CDR3 consists of 20 residues. In germline, CDR1 is LGHNA, CDR2 YSLEER. CDR3 region: CASSLLGAGPLPSGANVLTF. The CDR3 region has the DNA TGCGCCAGCAGCCTCCTAGGGGCAGGGCCGCTCCCCTCTGGGGCCAACGTCCTGACTTTC.

This clonotype was detected many times. The chain recombines TRBV28 with TRBJ1-1; no firm D call. The V end lost 6 bases, the J end lost 5 bases, and 25 bases lay between the germline ends. This CDR3 spans 17 amino acids. The germline CDR1 and CDR2 sequences are MDHEN and SYDVKM. The CDR3 is CASSPPVWGVRETEAFF. CDR3 DNA sequence: TGTGCCAGCAGCCCTCCCGTGTGGGGAGTCCGGGAGACTGAAGCTTTCTTT.

This clonotype was seen more than once but under ten times. The chain joins TRBV3-1 to TRBJ2-2, with 7 bases that match TRBD1. Germline trimming cut 0 bases from V and 7 bases from J; bases unmatched to any gene: 17. The CDR3 covers 19 residues. Germline lookup yields CDR1 LGHDT and CDR2 YNNKEL (reference sequence). The CDR3 nucleotides read TGTGCCAGCAGCCAAGATATAGGCGACAGGGCAGTAGCAATCGGGGAGCTGTTTTTT. Protein sequence: CASSQDIGDRAVAIGELFF. Supplemented by reference TRBV3-1 and TRBJ2-2, the full variable domain reads DTAVSQTPKYLVTQMGNDKSIKCEQNLGHDTMYWYKQDSKKFLKIMFSYNNKELIINETVPNRFSPKSPDKAHLNLHINSLELGDSAVYFCASSQDIGDRAVAIGELFFGEGSRLTVL.

This clonotype was picked up many times. V gene TRBV12-3 or TRBV12-4 combines with J gene TRBJ2-1; D perhaps matches TRBD1 (5 bases). This CDR3 region has 15 residues. The germline V and J ends were trimmed by 3 bases and 7 bases, with 16 bases remaining between them. The CDR3 nucleotides read TGTGCCAGCAGTTTTGGGGCGGACGTTGGAAATGAGCAGTTCTTC. Protein: CASSFGADVGNEQFF.

There are many counts of this clonotype. This chain joins TRBV3-1 and TRBJ2-3; D not certain. The CDR3 has 14 amino acids. CDR1 is LGHDT and CDR2 is YNNKEL in the germline V gene (reference sequence). V was trimmed by 1 base and J by 4 bases, leaving 9 bases between them. The CDR3 protein is CASSQAHSADTQYF. The CDR3 DNA is TGTGCCAGCAGCCAAGCACACAGCGCAGATACGCAGTATTTT.

This clonotype was picked up many times. The V and J genes are TRBV20-1 and TRBJ2-7; tentatively, D is TRBD1 (6 bases). V lost 4 bases to trimming and J lost 5 bases, with 18 bases between them. Germline V CDR1 and CDR2: DFQATT, SNEGSKA (reference sequence). This CDR3 has 14 amino acids. The CDR3 region is CSANSGTWGDEQYF. Written as DNA, the CDR3 is TGCAGTGCTAACTCCGGGACATGGGGAGACGAGCAGTACTTC.

The rearrangement links TRBV15 to TRBJ2-3; TRBD2 matches at 11 bases. The CDR3 consists of 16 residues. V lost 3 bases and J lost 0; bases outside the gene matches: 2. CDR1 is LNHNV and CDR2 is YYDKDF in the germline V gene (reference sequence). The CDR3: CATSRGLAVSTDTQYF. For the CDR3, the DNA is TGTGCCACCAGCAGGGGACTAGCGGTTAGCACAGATACGCAGTATTTT.

This clonotype was counted ten times or more. The chain employs TRBV28 and TRBJ2-1; 7 nucleotides align to TRBD2. Per germline, CDR1 MDHEN and CDR2 SYDVKM. This CDR3 is 13 amino acids long. J lost 3 bases, V lost 9 bases, and 5 bases had no gene match. In DNA form, the CDR3 reads TGTGCCAGTTCCGGGACTAACTACAATGAGCAGTTCTTC. Its translation is CASSGTNYNEQFF.